The source of this T cell receptor (beta chain) is a study of blood T cell repertoires in COVID-19. Across the whole study: T cells, B-cell-depleted T cells, or PBMCs provided the cDNA or gDNA that served as material.

The germline V gene has CDR1 LGHDT and CDR2 YNNKEL (reference sequence). The CDR3 loop spans 14 amino acids. Deletions cut 5 bases from V and 6 bases from J, with 11 bases between. This table comes from immunoSEQ multiplex PCR, and its TCRdb copy is limited to in-frame clones, with some not included. This sample has more than 200,000 clones, with around 84% found just once. The sequencing input was peripheral blood. The clonotype comes from a man in his 60s with acute or convalescent COVID-19. V and J are TRBV3-1 (or the pseudogene TRBV3-2) and TRBJ1-6, with D possibly being TRBD1 (5 bases). CDR3 nucleotide sequence: TGTGCCAGCAGCGAACAGGTATTTAATTCACCCCTCCACTTT. Translation: CASSEQVFNSPLHF.